These 13 T cell receptor beta chains share one sample of origin, sequenced in a study of vaccination effects on CD4 cells after COVID-19. TCRdb keeps only in-frame clones here, not all; method: immunoSEQ multiplex PCR. The sample yields 64,000 or so clones, about 78% seen once. No antigen is known for these receptors. CD4+ T cells specific for antigen were expanded with viral peptide pools by the ViraFEST assay before sequencing. Cultured cells yielded isolated CD4+ T cells after approximately nine days. Of the BNT162b2 and mRNA-1273 vaccines, participants received two doses of one or the other. The sample consisted of CD4+ T cells from PBMCs cultured with HCoV-OC43 spike peptides, taken after COVID-19 vaccination. Subset specified: HCoV-OC43 spike overlapping peptide pool stimulation. All receptors come from a human donor who received a COVID-19 vaccine.

The rearrangement uses TRBV6-2 or TRBV6-3 and TRBJ1-5, with 10 bases that match TRBD1. Germline trimming cut 4 bases from V and 5 bases from J; bases unmatched to any gene: 14. The V gene's germline CDR1 is MNHEY and CDR2 SVGEGT. CDR3 size: 18 residues. CDR3 sequence reads: CASSSVPGQGSRHQPQHF. The CDR3 DNA reads as TGTGCCAGCAGTTCCGTCCCGGGACAGGGGTCGAGGCATCAGCCCCAGCATTTT.

This clone was seen a handful of times. This CDR3 is CASKKGSGNTIYF. Written as DNA, the CDR3 is TGTGCCAGTAAAAAAGGGTCTGGAAACACCATATATTTT. This chain joins TRBV6-5 and TRBJ1-3; no clear D. The CDR3 is 13 amino acids. Germline V gives CDR1 MNHEY, CDR2 SVGAGI. V was clipped by 9 bases and J by 1 base, with 10 bases between them.

This chain connects TRBV5-4 to TRBJ2-1, with TRBD1 identical over 8 bases. Germline trimming cut 2 bases from V and 7 bases from J; bases unmatched to any gene: 8. The CDR3 extends over 15 amino acids. Germline V gene lookup returns CDR1 SGHNT and CDR2 YYREEE (reference sequence). CDR3: CASSFVRTGLNEQFF. As DNA, the CDR3 is TGTGCCAGCAGCTTCGTCAGGACAGGGTTAAATGAGCAGTTCTTC.

The CDR3 region is CANQRPGKYV. In nucleotides, the CDR3 is TGTGCCAACCAGAGACCGGGGAAGTACGTC. The gene calls are TRBV7-9 and TRBJ2-7, with a possible D match to TRBD2 (5 bases). The CDR3 has 10 amino acids. With 10 bases removed from V and 11 bases from J, the gap between germline ends came to 15 bases. CDR1 SEHNR and CDR2 FQNEAQ come from the germline V gene (reference sequence).

The J gene is TRBJ2-3, the V gene TRBV27, with D possibly TRBD1 on 6 matching bases. Germline assignment: CDR1 MNHEY and CDR2 SMNVEV (reference sequence). V lost 8 bases and J 6 bases, leaving 21 bases between the germline ends. The CDR3 is 15 amino acids. This CDR3 is CASSPRDIIGDTQYF. The CDR3 region has the DNA TGTGCCAGCTCCCCGAGGGACATTATAGGGGATACGCAGTATTTT.

The gene calls are TRBV9 and TRBJ2-7; D assignment may be TRBD1 or TRBD2 (5 bases each). Germline loops: CDR1 SGDLS, CDR2 YYNGEE. This CDR3 has 14 amino acids. The ends were cut back, 3 bases at V and 2 bases at J, with 12 bases in the middle. The CDR3 is CASSEGPMTYEQYV. In nucleotides, the CDR3 is TGTGCCAGCAGCGAGGGACCGATGACCTACGAGCAGTACGTC.

The rearrangement joins TRBV19 to TRBJ1-4, with TRBD1 identical over 11 bases. The length of the CDR3 is 15 residues. Losses at the gene ends were 5 bases for V and 8 bases for J; bases not matched to a gene: 7. The germline CDR1 and CDR2 sequences are LNHDA and SQIVND (reference sequence). The CDR3 is CASSLDRGQDEKLFF. As DNA, the CDR3 is TGTGCCAGTAGTCTGGACAGGGGGCAGGACGAAAAACTGTTTTTT.

The chain has TRBV20-1 and TRBJ2-7, with D uncertain. CDR1 DFQATT and CDR2 SNEGSKA come from the germline V gene (reference sequence). There are 11 residues in the CDR3. In DNA form, the CDR3 reads TGCAGCGCTATTAGGGCATACGAGCAGTACGTC. Translation gives CSAIRAYEQYV.

The chain combines TRBV9 with TRBJ2-5, with TRBD2 matching over 8 bases. The CDR3 runs to 16 residues. J was trimmed by 4 bases and V by 1 base; bases with no gene match: 9. CDR1 and CDR2 (germline): SGDLS, YYNGEE. Here the CDR3 reads CASSVTGGPGRETQYF. The CDR3 DNA is TGTGCCAGCAGCGTAACGGGGGGGCCAGGGCGAGAGACCCAGTACTTC.

The V gene is TRBV5-1, the J gene TRBJ1-6; 7 bases are a match to TRBD1. The V and J ends lost 4 bases and 8 bases, in that order; junction bases with no gene match: 6. The CDR3 covers 14 residues. Per the germline V gene, CDR1 is SGHRS and CDR2 is YFSETQ. This CDR3 reads CASSRQGEYSPLHF. As DNA, the CDR3 is TGCGCCAGCAGCCGACAGGGAGAATATTCACCCCTCCACTTT.

The V and J genes are TRBV3-1 (or the pseudogene TRBV3-2) and TRBJ1-4; a weak D match, TRBD1 (6 bases). V was shortened by 6 bases and J by 7 bases, with 15 bases between the two germline ends. This CDR3 comprises 14 residues. CDR1 is LGHDT and CDR2 is YNNKEL in the germline V gene (reference sequence). CDR3 region: CASSQRGGFEKLFF. The CDR3 DNA follows: TGTGCCAGCAGTCAACGAGGGGGGTTTGAAAAACTGTTTTTT.

The CDR3 bases are TGTGCCACCAGCAGGGACAGGGCACTCTCCTACGAGCAGTACGTC. Its protein is CATSRDRALSYEQYV. This sequence joins TRBV15 and TRBJ2-7; 8 positions match TRBD1. V shed 3 bases, J shed 0 bases, and the junction held 4 bases outside the gene matches. The CDR3 is 15 amino acids. Germline CDR1 LNHNV, CDR2 YYDKDF (reference sequence).

This chain joins TRBV4-1 and TRBJ1-4; no reliable D call. V lost 3 bases and J 8 bases, leaving 13 bases between the germline ends. The CDR3 extends over 14 amino acids. Germline CDR1 is MGHRA and CDR2 is YSYEKL. The DNA of the CDR3 is TGCGCCAGCAGCCATTCAGCTGGTGGGGAAAAACTGTTTTTT. This encodes CASSHSAGGEKLFF.